These 10 T cell receptor beta chains originate from one sample sequenced in a study of blood T cell repertoires in COVID-19. The assay was immunoSEQ multiplex PCR, and TCRdb's table has in-frame clones only and misses some. The data contain about 140,000 clones, about 87% of them singletons. The material sequenced was peripheral blood. The source is a human donor in a cohort sampled during active COVID-19.

The CDR3 sequence is CASSYMLSTAETQYF. CDR3 coding DNA: TGTGCCAGCAGTTACATGCTATCAACCGCGGAGACCCAGTACTTC. The chain recombines TRBV6-5 with TRBJ2-5; D remains unclear. V lost 2 bases to trimming and J lost 5 bases, with 15 bases between them. This CDR3 comprises 15 residues. Germline V gives CDR1 MNHEY, CDR2 SVGAGI.

The chain is built from TRBV11-1 and TRBJ1-1; 8 nucleotides match TRBD1. CDR1 and CDR2 (germline): SGHAT, FQDESV (reference sequence). V lost 1 base, J lost 1 base, and 2 bases stayed unmatched. The CDR3 contains 15 residues. The CDR3 DNA is TGTGCCAGCAGCTTAGAACAGGGGGGGAACACTGAAGCTTTCTTT. Amino acid sequence: CASSLEQGGNTEAFF.

The chain carries TRBV5-4 and TRBJ1-1; 7 positions agree with TRBD1. The germline V gene encodes CDR1 SGHNT and CDR2 YYREEE (reference sequence). Germline trimming cut 0 bases from V and 8 bases from J; bases unmatched to any gene: 4. This CDR3 is built from 13 residues. The CDR3 is CASSLGDSQEAFF. CDR3 nucleotide sequence: TGTGCCAGCAGCTTGGGGGACAGCCAAGAAGCTTTCTTT.

The chain couples TRBV21-1 to TRBJ1-2; the DNA was not compared with TRBD1, the D call given in the table. TRBV21-1 is listed as a pseudogene. The CDR3 loop spans 14 amino acids. The chain's CDR3 is CASSRDRHFYGYTF. CDR3 DNA sequence: TGTGCCAGCTCCCGGGACAGGCACTTCTATGGCTACACCTTC.

The V call is TRBV6-5, the J call TRBJ2-7, with a weak D call TRBD1 (6 bases). The V end was cut by 0 bases, the J end by 6 bases, with 12 bases between. CDR3 length equals 14 residues. CDR1 is MNHEY and CDR2 is SVGAGI in the germline V gene. The CDR3 reads CASSYSNPGVEQYF. Here the CDR3 DNA reads TGTGCCAGCAGTTACTCGAACCCAGGGGTCGAGCAGTACTTC.

The chain uses TRBV30 and TRBJ2-3, with a weak D call TRBD1 (6 bases). V lost 7 bases and J 4 bases, leaving 9 bases between the germline ends. Germline CDR1 and CDR2: GTSNPN and SVGIG (reference sequence). The CDR3 runs 11 residues. The CDR3: CAYGQSDTQYF. CDR3 nucleotides: TGTGCCTACGGACAGTCAGATACGCAGTATTTT.

The chain links TRBV12-3 or TRBV12-4 to TRBJ1-5; tentatively, D is TRBD1 (5 bases). The CDR3 covers 13 residues. Trimming removed 4 bases at V and 4 bases at J, with 8 bases between. The CDR3 region has the DNA TGTGCCAGCAGTTGGGGGGGAAATCAGCCCCAGCATTTT. Amino acids: CASSWGGNQPQHF.

V is TRBV19 and J is TRBJ2-1, with a possible D match to TRBD1 (5 bases). Looked up from germline, CDR1 is LNHDA and CDR2 is SQIVND (reference sequence). There are 16 residues in the CDR3. Trimming pared 0 bases from V and 2 bases from J, leaving 11 bases between. In DNA, the CDR3 is TGTGCCAGTAGTATAGAGAGCAGGGTTCCCTACAATGAGCAGTTCTTC. Translated, it gives CASSIESRVPYNEQFF.

The J gene is TRBJ1-5, the V gene TRBV27; D is possibly TRBD1 (5 bases). The germline CDR1 and CDR2 sequences are MNHEY and SMNVEV (reference sequence). Trimming left V 2 bases short and J 0 bases short, with 14 bases between. CDR3 length: 17 amino acids. CDR3 residues: CASSLRGVGYSNQPQHF. CDR3 sequence (DNA): TGTGCCAGCAGTTTACGGGGGGTAGGATATAGCAATCAGCCCCAGCATTTT.

V gene TRBV5-1 combines with J gene TRBJ2-2; TRBD1 matches 10 bases. Germline V gene sequence: CDR1 SGHRS, CDR2 YFSETQ. Trimming removed 3 bases from V and 5 bases from J; junction bases left unmatched: 7. There are 16 residues in the CDR3. The chain's CDR3 is CASSSSDRGPTGELFF. The CDR3 DNA reads as TGCGCCAGCAGCTCTAGTGACAGGGGGCCGACCGGGGAGCTGTTTTTT.